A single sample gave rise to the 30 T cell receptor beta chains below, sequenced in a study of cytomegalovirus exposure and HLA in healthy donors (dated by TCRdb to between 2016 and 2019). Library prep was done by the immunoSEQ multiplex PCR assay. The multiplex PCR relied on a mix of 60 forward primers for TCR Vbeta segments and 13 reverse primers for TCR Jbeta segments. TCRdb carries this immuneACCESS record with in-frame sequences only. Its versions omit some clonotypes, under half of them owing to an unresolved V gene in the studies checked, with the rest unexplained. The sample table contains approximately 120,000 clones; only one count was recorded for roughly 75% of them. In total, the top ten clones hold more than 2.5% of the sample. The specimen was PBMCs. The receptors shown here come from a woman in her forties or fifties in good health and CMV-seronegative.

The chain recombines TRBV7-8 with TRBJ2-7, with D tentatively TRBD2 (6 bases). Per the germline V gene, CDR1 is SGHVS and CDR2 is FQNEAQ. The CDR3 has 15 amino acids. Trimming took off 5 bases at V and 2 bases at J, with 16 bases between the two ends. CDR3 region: CASSRGVGEAYEQYF. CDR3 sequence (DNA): TGTGCCAGCAGCCGCGGGGTTGGGGAGGCCTACGAGCAGTACTTC.

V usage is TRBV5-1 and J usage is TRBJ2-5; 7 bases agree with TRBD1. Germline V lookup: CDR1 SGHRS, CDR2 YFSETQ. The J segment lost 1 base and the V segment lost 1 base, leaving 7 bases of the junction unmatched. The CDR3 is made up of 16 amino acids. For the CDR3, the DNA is TGCGCCAGCAGCTTGAGGAGACAGGGCATCCAAGAGACCCAGTACTTC. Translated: CASSLRRQGIQETQYF. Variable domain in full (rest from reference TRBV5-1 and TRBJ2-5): KAGVTQTPRYLIKTRGQQVTLSCSPISGHRSVSWYQQTPGQGLQFLFEYFSETQRNKGNFPGRFSGRQFSNSRSEMNVSTLELGDSALYLCASSLRRQGIQETQYFGPGTRLLVL.

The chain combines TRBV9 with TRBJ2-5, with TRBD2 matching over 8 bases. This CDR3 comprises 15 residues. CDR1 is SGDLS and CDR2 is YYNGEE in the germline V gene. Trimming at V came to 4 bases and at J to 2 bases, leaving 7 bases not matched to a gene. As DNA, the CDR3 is TGTGCCAGCAGCATCACCGGGACTAGACAAGAGACCCAGTACTTC. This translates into CASSITGTRQETQYF. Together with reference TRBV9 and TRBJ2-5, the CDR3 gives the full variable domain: DSGVTQTPKHLITATGQRVTLRCSPRSGDLSVYWYQQSLDQGLQFLIQYYNGEERAKGNILERFSAQQFPDLHSELNLSSLELGDSALYFCASSITGTRQETQYFGPGTRLLVL.

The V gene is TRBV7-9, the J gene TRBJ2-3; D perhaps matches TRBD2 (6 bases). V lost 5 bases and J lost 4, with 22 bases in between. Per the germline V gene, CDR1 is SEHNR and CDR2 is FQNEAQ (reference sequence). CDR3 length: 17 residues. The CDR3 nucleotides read TGTGCCAGCAGCAACACCCTCCTAGCGCCAGATCCAGATACGCAGTATTTT. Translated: CASSNTLLAPDPDTQYF.

CDR3 DNA: TGTGCCAGCAGCTCACGAAGTGGCTGGTTAATGGTGACCGGGGAGCTGTTTTTT. This gives the protein CASSSRSGWLMVTGELFF. The J gene is TRBJ2-2, the V gene TRBV7-9; D unresolved. The CDR3 covers 18 residues. V lost 4 bases, J lost 5 bases, and 23 bases lay in between. Germline V gene sequence: CDR1 SEHNR, CDR2 FQNEAQ (reference sequence).

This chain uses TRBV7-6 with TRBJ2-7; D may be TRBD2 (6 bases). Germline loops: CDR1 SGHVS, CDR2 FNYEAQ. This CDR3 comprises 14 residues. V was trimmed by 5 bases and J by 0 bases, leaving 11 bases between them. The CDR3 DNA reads TGTGCCAGCAGCCCCCGGGACTTCTCCTACGAGCAGTACTTC. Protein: CASSPRDFSYEQYF.

This CDR3 is CATKGAGGNTIYF. For the CDR3, the DNA is TGTGCCACCAAAGGGGCAGGTGGAAACACCATATATTTT. V is TRBV15 and J is TRBJ1-3, with a weak D call TRBD1 (5 bases). Germline values: CDR1 LNHNV, CDR2 YYDKDF (reference sequence). V gave up 7 bases and J gave up 3 bases, with 10 bases separating them. The CDR3 extends over 13 amino acids.

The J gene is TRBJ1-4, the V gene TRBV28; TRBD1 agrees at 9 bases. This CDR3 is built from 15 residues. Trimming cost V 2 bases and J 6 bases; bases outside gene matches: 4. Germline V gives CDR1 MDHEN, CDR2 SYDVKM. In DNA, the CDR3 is TGTGCCAGCAGTTTAGAGGGACAGGGACATGAAAAACTGTTTTTT. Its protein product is CASSLEGQGHEKLFF.

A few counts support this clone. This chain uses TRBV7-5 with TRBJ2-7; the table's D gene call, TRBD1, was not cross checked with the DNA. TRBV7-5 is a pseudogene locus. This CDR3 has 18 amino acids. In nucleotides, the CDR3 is TGTGCCAGAAGCTTAGATGCGGGACAGGGGGCGAGTAGGTACGAGCAGTACTTC. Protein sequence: CARSLDAGQGASRYEQYF.

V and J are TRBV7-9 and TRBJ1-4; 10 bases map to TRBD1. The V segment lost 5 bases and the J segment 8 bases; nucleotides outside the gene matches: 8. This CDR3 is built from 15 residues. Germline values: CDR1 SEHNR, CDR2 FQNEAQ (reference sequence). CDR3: CASSAPGTGVEKLFF. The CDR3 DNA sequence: TGTGCCAGCAGCGCACCCGGGACAGGGGTCGAAAAACTGTTTTTT.

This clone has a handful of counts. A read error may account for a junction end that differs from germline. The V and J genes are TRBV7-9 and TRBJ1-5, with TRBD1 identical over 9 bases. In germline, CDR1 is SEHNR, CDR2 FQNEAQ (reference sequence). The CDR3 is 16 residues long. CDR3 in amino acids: CSSSLDGTGRGQPQHF. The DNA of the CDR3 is TGTTCCAGCAGCTTAGACGGGACAGGGAGAGGTCAGCCCCAGCATTTT.

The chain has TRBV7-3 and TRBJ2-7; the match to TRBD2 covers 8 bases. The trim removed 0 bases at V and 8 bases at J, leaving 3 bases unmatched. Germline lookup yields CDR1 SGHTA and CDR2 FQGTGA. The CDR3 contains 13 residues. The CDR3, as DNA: TGTGCCAGCAGCTTAACGGCGGGGGGAAAGCAGTACTTC. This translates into CASSLTAGGKQYF. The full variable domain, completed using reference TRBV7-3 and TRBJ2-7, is GAGVSQTPSNKVTEKGKYVELRCDPISGHTALYWYRQSLGQGPEFLIYFQGTGAADDSGLPNDRFFAVRPEGSVSTLKIQRTERGDSAVYLCASSLTAGGKQYFGPGTRLTVT.

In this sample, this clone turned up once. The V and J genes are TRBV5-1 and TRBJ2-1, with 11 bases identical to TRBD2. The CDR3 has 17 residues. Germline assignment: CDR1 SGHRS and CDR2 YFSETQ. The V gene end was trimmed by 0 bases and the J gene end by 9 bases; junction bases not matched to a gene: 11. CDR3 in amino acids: CASSLVLAGGPSREQFF. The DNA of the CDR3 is TGCGCCAGCAGCTTGGTGTTAGCGGGAGGGCCCTCGCGTGAGCAGTTCTTC. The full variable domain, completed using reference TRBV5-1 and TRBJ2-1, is KAGVTQTPRYLIKTRGQQVTLSCSPISGHRSVSWYQQTPGQGLQFLFEYFSETQRNKGNFPGRFSGRQFSNSRSEMNVSTLELGDSALYLCASSLVLAGGPSREQFFGPGTRLTVL.

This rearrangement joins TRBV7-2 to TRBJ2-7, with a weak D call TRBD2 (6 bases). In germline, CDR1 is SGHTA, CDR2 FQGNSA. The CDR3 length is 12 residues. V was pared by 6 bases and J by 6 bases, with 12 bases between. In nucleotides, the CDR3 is TGTGCCAGCAGTCCCGTCGGGGGCGAGCAGTACTTC. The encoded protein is CASSPVGGEQYF.

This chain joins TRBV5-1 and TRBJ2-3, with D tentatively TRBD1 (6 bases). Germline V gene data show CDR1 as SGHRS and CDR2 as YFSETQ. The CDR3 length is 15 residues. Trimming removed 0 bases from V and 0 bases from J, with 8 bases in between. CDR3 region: CASSLEGHSTDTQYF. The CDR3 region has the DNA TGCGCCAGCAGCTTGGAGGGACATAGCACAGATACGCAGTATTTT.

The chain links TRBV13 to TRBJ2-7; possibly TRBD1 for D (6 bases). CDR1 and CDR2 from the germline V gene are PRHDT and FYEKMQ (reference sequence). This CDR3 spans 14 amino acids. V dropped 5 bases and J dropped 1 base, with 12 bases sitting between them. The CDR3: CASSREQGSYEQYF. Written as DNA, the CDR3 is TGTGCCAGCAGCAGAGAACAGGGTTCCTACGAGCAGTACTTC.

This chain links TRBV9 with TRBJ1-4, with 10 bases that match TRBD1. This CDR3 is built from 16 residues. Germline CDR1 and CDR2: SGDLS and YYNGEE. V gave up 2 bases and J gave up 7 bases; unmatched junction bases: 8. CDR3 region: CASSVAPGTGVEKLFF. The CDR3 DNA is TGTGCCAGCAGCGTTGCCCCCGGGACAGGGGTTGAAAAACTGTTTTTT.

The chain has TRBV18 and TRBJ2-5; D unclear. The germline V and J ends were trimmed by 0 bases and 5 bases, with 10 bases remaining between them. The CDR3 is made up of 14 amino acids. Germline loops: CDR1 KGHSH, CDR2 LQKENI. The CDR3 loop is CASSPPSEEETQYF. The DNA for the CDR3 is TGTGCCAGCTCACCACCGAGTGAAGAGGAGACCCAGTACTTC.

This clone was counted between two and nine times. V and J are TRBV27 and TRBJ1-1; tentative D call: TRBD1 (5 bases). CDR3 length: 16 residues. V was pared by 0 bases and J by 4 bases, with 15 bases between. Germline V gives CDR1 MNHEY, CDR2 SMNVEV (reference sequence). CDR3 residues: CASSLSKGSQGTEAFF. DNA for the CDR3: TGTGCCAGCAGTTTATCGAAGGGAAGCCAGGGCACTGAAGCTTTCTTT.

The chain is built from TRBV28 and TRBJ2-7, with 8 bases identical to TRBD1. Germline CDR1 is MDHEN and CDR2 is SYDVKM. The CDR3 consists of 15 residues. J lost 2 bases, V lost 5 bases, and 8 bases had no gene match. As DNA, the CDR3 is TGTGCCAGCAGTCCACAGGGGGAGTGGGCCTACGAGCAGTACTTC. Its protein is CASSPQGEWAYEQYF. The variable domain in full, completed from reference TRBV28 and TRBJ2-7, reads DVKVTQSSRYLVKRTGEKVFLECVQDMDHENMFWYRQDPGLGLRLIYFSYDVKMKEKGDIPEGYSVSREKKERFSLILESASTNQTSMYLCASSPQGEWAYEQYFGPGTRLTVT.

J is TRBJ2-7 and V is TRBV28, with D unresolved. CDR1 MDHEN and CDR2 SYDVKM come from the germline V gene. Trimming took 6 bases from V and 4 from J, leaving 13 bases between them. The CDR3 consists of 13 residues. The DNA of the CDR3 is TGTGCCAGCAGGGCCCCGGGTTGGTACGAGCAGTACTTC. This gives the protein CASRAPGWYEQYF.

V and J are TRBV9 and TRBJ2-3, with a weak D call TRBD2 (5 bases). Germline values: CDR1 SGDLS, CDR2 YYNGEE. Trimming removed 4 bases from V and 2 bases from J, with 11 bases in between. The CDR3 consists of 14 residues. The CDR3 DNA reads TGTGCCAGCAGCCCCAGCGGAACCACAGATACGCAGTATTTT. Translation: CASSPSGTTDTQYF.

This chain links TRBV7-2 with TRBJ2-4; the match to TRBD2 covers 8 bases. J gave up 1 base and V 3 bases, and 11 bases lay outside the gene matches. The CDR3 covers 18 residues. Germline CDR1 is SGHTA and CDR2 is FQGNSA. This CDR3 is CASSFPAGPGGAKNIQYF. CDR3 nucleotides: TGTGCCAGCAGCTTTCCGGCGGGCCCGGGGGGGGCCAAAAACATTCAGTACTTC.

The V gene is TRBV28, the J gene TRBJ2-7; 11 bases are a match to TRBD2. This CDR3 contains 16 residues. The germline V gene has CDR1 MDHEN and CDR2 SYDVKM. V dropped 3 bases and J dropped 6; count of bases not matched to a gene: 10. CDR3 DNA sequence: TGTGCCAGCAGTTTCCTCTCGACTAGCGGGGTACCCGAGCAGTACTTC. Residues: CASSFLSTSGVPEQYF.

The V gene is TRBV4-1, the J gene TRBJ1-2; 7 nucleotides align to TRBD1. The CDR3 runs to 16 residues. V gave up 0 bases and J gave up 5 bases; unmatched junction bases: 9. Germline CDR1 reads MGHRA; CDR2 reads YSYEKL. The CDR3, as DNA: TGCGCCAGCAGCCAAGATACAGGGGCCTTTCAGTATGGCTACACCTTC. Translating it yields CASSQDTGAFQYGYTF.

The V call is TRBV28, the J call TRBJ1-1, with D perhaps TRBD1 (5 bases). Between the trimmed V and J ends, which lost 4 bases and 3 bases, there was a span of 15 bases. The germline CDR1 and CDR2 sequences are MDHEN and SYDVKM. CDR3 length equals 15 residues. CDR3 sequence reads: CASSSPRQGDTEAFF. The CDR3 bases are TGTGCCAGCAGTTCTCCGAGGCAAGGGGACACTGAAGCTTTCTTT.

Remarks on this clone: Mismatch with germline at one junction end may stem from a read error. Here the CDR3 reads CSSSLDHWGRLDGDIQYF. The CDR3 nucleotides read TGTTCCAGCAGCTTAGATCACTGGGGGAGGCTTGACGGGGACATTCAGTACTTC. The V call is TRBV7-9, the J call TRBJ2-4; TRBD2 is a possible D gene (6 bases). Germline V gives CDR1 SEHNR, CDR2 FQNEAQ (reference sequence). The CDR3 totals 18 residues.

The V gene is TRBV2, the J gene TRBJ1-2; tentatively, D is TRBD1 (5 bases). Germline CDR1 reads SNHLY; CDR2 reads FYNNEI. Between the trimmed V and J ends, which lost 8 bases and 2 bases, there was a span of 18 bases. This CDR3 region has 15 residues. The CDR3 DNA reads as TGTGCCAGCGAGGAGGGGCAAGCGGAGAACTATGGCTACACCTTC. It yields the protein CASEEGQAENYGYTF.

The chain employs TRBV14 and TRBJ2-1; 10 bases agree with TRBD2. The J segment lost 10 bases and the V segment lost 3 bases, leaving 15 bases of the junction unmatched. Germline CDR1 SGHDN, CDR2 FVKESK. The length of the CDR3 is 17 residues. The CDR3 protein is CASSHTPTSGALGEQFF. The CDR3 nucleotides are TGTGCCAGCAGCCATACCCCCACTAGCGGGGCCCTAGGGGAGCAGTTCTTC.

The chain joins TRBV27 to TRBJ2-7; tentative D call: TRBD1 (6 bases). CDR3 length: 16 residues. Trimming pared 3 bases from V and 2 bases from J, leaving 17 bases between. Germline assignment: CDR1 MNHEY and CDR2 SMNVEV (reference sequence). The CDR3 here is CASSFGAGERTYEQYF. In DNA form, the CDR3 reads TGTGCCAGCAGTTTCGGGGCAGGGGAAAGGACCTACGAGCAGTACTTC.